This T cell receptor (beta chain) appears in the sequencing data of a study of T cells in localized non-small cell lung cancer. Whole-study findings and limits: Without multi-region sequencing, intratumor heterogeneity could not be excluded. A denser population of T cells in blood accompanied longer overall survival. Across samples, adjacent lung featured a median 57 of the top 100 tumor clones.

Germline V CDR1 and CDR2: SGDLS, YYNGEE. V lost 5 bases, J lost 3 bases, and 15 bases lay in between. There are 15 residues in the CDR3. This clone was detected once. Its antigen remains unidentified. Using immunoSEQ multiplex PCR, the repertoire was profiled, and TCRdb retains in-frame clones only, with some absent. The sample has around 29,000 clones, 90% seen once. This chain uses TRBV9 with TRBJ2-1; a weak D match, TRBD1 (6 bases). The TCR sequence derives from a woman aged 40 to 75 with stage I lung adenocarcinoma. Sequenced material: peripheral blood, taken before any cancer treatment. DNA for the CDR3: TGTGCCAGCAGTGCAACAGGGAATTACTACAATGAGCAGTTCTTC. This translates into CASSATGNYYNEQFF.